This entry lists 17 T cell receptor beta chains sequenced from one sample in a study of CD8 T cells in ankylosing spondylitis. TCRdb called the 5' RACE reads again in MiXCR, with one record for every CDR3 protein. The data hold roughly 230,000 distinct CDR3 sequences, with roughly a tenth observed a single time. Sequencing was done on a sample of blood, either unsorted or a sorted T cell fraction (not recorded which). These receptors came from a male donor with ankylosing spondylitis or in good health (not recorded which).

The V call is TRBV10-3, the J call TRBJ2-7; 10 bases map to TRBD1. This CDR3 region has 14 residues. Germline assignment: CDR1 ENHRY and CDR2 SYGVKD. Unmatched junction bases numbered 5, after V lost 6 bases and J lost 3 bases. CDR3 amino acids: CAISRDRGDYEQYF. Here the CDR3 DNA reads TGTGCCATCAGCCGGGACAGGGGCGACTACGAGCAGTACTTC.

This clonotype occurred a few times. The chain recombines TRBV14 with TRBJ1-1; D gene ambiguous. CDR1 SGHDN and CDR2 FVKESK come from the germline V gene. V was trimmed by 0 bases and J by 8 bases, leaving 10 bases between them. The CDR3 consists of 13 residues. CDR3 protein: CASSQDVEGEAFF. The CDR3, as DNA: TGTGCCAGCAGCCAAGATGTGGAAGGGGAAGCTTTCTTT.

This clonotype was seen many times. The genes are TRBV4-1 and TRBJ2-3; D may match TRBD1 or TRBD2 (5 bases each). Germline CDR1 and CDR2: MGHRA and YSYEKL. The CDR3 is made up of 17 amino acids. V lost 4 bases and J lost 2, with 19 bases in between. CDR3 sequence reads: CASSPRRGREPTDTQYF. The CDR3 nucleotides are TGCGCCAGCAGCCCGCGAAGGGGACGGGAACCCACAGATACGCAGTATTTT.

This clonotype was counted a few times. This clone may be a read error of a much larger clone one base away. This CDR3 is CVSGAAGYNEQFF. CDR3 DNA sequence: TGTGTCAGCGGGGCAGCGGGGTACAATGAGCAGTTCTTC. This chain joins TRBV7-9 and TRBJ2-1, with 7 bases aligning to TRBD2. This CDR3 is built from 13 residues. Per the germline V gene, CDR1 is SEHNR and CDR2 is FQNEAQ (reference sequence).

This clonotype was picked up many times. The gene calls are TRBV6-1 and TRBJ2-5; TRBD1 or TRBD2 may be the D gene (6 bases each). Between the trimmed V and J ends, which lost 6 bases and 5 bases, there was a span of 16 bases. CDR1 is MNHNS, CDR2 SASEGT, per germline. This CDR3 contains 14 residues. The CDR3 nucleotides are TGTGCCAGCAGCCCGGGGGCCCAGGGGGAGACCCAGTACTTC. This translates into CASSPGAQGETQYF.

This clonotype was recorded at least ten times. The CDR3 DNA follows: TGCAGTGCTAGTACGGACAGGGTTAGCACAGATACGCAGTATTTT. Its translation is CSASTDRVSTDTQYF. The genes are TRBV20-1 and TRBJ2-3, with TRBD1 matching 8 bases. V shed 3 bases and J 0 bases; nucleotides not matched to a gene: 5. This CDR3 is built from 15 residues. Germline V gene data show CDR1 as DFQATT and CDR2 as SNEGSKA (reference sequence).

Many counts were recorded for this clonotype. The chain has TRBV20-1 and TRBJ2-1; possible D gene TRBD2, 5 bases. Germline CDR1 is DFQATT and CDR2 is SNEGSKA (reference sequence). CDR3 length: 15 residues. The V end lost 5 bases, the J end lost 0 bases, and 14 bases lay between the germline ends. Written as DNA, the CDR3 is TGCAGTGCTGACTGGACTGGAAGCTCCTACAATGAGCAGTTCTTC. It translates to CSADWTGSSYNEQFF.

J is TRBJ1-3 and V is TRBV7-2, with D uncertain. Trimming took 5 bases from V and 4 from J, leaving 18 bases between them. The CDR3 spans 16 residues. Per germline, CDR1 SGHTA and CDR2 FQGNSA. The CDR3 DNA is TGTGCCAGCAGCCTAAGCAGTGCGAGGACGGGAAACACCATATATTTT. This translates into CASSLSSARTGNTIYF.

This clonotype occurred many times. The CDR3 loop is CASSTGGVNTEAFF. CDR3 nucleotide sequence: TGTGCCAGCAGCACCGGAGGGGTGAACACTGAAGCTTTCTTT. The chain has TRBV5-6 and TRBJ1-1, with D perhaps TRBD1 (5 bases). The CDR3 has 14 amino acids. V dropped 4 bases and J dropped 0 bases, with 10 bases sitting between them. Germline V CDR1 and CDR2: SGHDT, YYEEEE.

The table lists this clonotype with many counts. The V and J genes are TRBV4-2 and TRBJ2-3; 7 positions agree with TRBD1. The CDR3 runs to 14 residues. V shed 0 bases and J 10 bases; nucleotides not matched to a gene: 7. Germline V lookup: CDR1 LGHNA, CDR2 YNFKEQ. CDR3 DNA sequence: TGTGCCAGCAGCCAAGATCTCGGGACAGTGCCGCAGTATTTT. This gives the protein CASSQDLGTVPQYF.

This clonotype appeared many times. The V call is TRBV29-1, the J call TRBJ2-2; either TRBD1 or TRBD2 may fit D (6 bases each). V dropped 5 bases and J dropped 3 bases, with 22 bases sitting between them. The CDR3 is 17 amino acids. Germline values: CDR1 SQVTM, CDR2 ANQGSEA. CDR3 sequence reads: CSVSSRGRGGDTGELFF. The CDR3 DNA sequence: TGCAGCGTTTCGTCACGGGGGCGAGGAGGGGACACCGGGGAGCTGTTTTTT.

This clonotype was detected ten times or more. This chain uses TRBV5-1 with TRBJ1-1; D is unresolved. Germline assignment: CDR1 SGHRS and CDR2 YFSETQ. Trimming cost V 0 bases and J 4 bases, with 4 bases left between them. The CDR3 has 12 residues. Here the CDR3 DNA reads TGCGCCAGCAGCTTGGACGGCACTGAAGCTTTCTTT. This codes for CASSLDGTEAFF.

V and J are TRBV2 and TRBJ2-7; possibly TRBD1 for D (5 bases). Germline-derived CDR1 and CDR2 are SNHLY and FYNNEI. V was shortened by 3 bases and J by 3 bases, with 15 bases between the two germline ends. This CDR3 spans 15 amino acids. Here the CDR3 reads CASSDGGSDIYEQYF. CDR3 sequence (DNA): TGTGCCAGCAGTGACGGTGGGTCGGACATCTACGAGCAGTACTTC.

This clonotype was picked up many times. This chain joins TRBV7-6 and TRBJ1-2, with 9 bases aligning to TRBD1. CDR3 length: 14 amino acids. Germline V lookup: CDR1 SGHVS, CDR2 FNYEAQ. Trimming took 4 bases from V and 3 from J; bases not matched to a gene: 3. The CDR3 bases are TGTGCCAGCAGCTCTCGGACAGGGGACTATGGCTACACCTTC. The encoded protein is CASSSRTGDYGYTF.

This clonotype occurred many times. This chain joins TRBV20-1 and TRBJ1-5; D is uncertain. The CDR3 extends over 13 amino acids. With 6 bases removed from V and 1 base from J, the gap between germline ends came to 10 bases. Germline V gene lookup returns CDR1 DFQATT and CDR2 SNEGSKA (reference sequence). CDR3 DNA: TGCAGTGCGAGGGATGTGAGCAATCAGCCCCAGCATTTT. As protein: CSARDVSNQPQHF.

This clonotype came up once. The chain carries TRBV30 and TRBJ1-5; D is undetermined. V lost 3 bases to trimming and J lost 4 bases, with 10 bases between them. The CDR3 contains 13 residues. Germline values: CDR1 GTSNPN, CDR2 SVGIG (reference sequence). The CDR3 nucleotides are TGTGCCTGGAGGGGAGGGAGGAATCAGCCCCAGCATTTT. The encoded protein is CAWRGGRNQPQHF.

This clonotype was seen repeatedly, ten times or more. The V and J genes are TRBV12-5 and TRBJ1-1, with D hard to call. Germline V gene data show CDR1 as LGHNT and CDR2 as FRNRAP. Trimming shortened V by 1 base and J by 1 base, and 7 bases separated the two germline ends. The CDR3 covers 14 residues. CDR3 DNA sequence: TGTGCTAGTGGTTTGGAACTATCGAACACTGAAGCTTTCTTT. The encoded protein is CASGLELSNTEAFF.